This passage covers 18 T cell receptor beta chains from one sample sequenced in a study of identical twins. Using its own MiXCR run on the 5' RACE reads, TCRdb lists one record per CDR3 protein. The sample shows a few hundred thousand distinct CDR3 sequences, approximately 10% of them seen only once. These records were also assigned to another study, of yellow fever vaccine responses in identical twins.

The material sequenced was PBMCs. The source of these receptors is a woman aged 18-30 years in good health.

This clonotype was seen repeatedly, ten times or more. The CDR3 sequence is CASRTGSTDTQYF. DNA of the CDR3: TGTGCCAGTCGAACAGGAAGCACAGATACGCAGTATTTT. This rearrangement joins TRBV19 to TRBJ2-3; D is possibly TRBD1 (5 bases). CDR1 LNHDA and CDR2 SQIVND come from the germline V gene (reference sequence). The V end was cut by 8 bases, the J end by 0 bases, with 9 bases between. The CDR3 length is 13 residues.

This clonotype has a handful of counts. The chain has TRBV7-9 and TRBJ1-5, with D uncertain. Germline V gene lookup returns CDR1 SEHNR and CDR2 FQNEAQ (reference sequence). The CDR3 contains 12 residues. The germline V and J ends were trimmed by 7 bases and 6 bases, with 10 bases remaining between them. CDR3 nucleotides: TGTGCCAGCACCTCCTCGGGTCAGCCCCAGCATTTT. Protein product: CASTSSGQPQHF.

V usage is TRBV3-1 and J usage is TRBJ2-4; 9 bases agree with TRBD1. This CDR3 comprises 16 residues. The germline CDR1 and CDR2 sequences are LGHDT and YNNKEL (reference sequence). Germline trimming cut 3 bases from V and 5 bases from J; bases unmatched to any gene: 8. The CDR3 DNA follows: TGTGCCAGCAGCCAGACCGGGACAGGGCTTCAAAACATTCAGTACTTC. The encoded protein is CASSQTGTGLQNIQYF.

This clonotype has a count of ten or more. The CDR3 region is CASSSGREGVPYNEQFF. The CDR3 region has the DNA TGTGCCAGCAGTTCAGGGCGGGAGGGCGTCCCTTACAATGAGCAGTTCTTC. The rearrangement uses TRBV6-2 or TRBV6-3 and TRBJ2-1, with 9 nucleotides matching TRBD2. CDR3 length: 17 amino acids. Per the germline V gene, CDR1 is MNHEY and CDR2 is SVGEGT. The J segment lost 4 bases and the V segment lost 4 bases, leaving 11 bases of the junction unmatched.

The chain has TRBV12-3 or TRBV12-4 and TRBJ2-3; a weak D match, TRBD2 (6 bases). The CDR3 contains 18 residues. V lost 6 bases and J 2 bases, leaving 24 bases between the germline ends. CDR3: CASSPRVAGWLNTDTQYF. CDR3 DNA: TGTGCCAGCAGCCCCCGGGTCGCGGGGTGGCTTAACACAGATACGCAGTATTTT.

The V gene is TRBV7-2, the J gene TRBJ2-1, with D possibly matching TRBD1 (6 bases). The V end lost 1 base, the J end lost 5 bases, and 9 bases lay between the germline ends. The CDR3 loop spans 14 amino acids. The V gene's germline CDR1 is SGHTA and CDR2 FQGNSA. The CDR3 region has the DNA TGTGCCAGCAGCTTAGTCGGACAGAACAATGAGCAGTTCTTC. Protein product: CASSLVGQNNEQFF.

This clonotype was counted many times. The genes are TRBV6-1 and TRBJ2-7; 8 positions match TRBD2. Per the germline V gene, CDR1 is MNHNS and CDR2 is SASEGT. J was trimmed by 6 bases and V by 6 bases; bases with no gene match: 16. The CDR3 length is 16 residues. In DNA, the CDR3 is TGTGCCAGCAGCCTCTCGACCGGGACTAGGGCTGTCGAGCAGTACTTC. Translated, it gives CASSLSTGTRAVEQYF.

This clonotype was detected many times. The rearrangement uses TRBV29-1 and TRBJ2-5; TRBD1 matches 9 bases. The CDR3 has 13 amino acids. V shed 5 bases and J 5 bases; nucleotides not matched to a gene: 6. From germline, CDR1 is SQVTM and CDR2 ANQGSEA. The CDR3 DNA is TGCAGCGTTCCTCGGACAGGGGCGGAGACCCAGTACTTC. It translates to CSVPRTGAETQYF.

CDR3 amino acids: CASSSLIDEQYF. The CDR3 DNA reads as TGTGCCAGCAGCTCGCTAATCGACGAGCAGTACTTC. V and J are TRBV13 and TRBJ2-7; D unclear. The CDR3 loop spans 12 amino acids. Germline CDR1 reads PRHDT; CDR2 reads FYEKMQ (reference sequence). With 4 bases removed from V and 5 bases from J, the gap between germline ends came to 9 bases.

The V and J genes are TRBV7-2 and TRBJ2-5, with D perhaps being TRBD1 or TRBD2 (5 bases each). The CDR3 is 13 amino acids. The V gene lost 8 bases and the J gene lost 1 base, with 11 bases spanning the gap. The germline V gene encodes CDR1 SGHTA and CDR2 FQGNSA. CDR3 region: CASSGDVQETQYF. The DNA of the CDR3 is TGTGCCAGCTCCGGGGACGTCCAAGAGACCCAGTACTTC. The whole variable domain, filled in from reference TRBV7-2 and TRBJ2-5, reads GAGVSQSPSNKVTEKGKDVELRCDPISGHTALYWYRQSLGQGLEFLIYFQGNSAPDKSGLPSDRFSAERTGGSVSTLTIQRTQQEDSAVYLCASSGDVQETQYFGPGTRLLVL.

The chain carries TRBV27 and TRBJ1-4; D ambiguous. The CDR3 loop spans 14 amino acids. V lost 0 bases, J lost 6 bases, and 8 bases lay in between. In germline, CDR1 is MNHEY, CDR2 SMNVEV (reference sequence). DNA of the CDR3: TGTGCCAGCAGTTTATCGGGGAGCGATGAAAAACTGTTTTTT. As protein: CASSLSGSDEKLFF.

In the case of this clonotype: A read error may produce the germline difference seen at one junction end. The chain employs TRBV7-7 and TRBJ2-7; TRBD1 aligns across 10 bases. This CDR3 has 14 amino acids. CDR1 is SSHAT and CDR2 is FNYEAQ in the germline V gene (reference sequence). CDR3 sequence reads: CASSSDRGAHEQYF. The CDR3 region has the DNA TGTGCTAGCAGCTCGGACAGGGGGGCCCACGAGCAGTACTTC. Complete variable domain (other parts from reference TRBV7-7 and TRBJ2-7): GAGVSQSPRYKVTKRGQDVTLRCDPISSHATLYWYQQALGQGPEFLTYFNYEAQPDKSGLPSDRFSAERPEGSISTLTIQRTEQRDSAMYRCASSSDRGAHEQYFGPGTRLTVT.

This clonotype was counted ten times or more. The chain combines TRBV7-8 with TRBJ2-4, with D tentatively TRBD1 (6 bases). V lost 3 bases to trimming and J lost 3 bases, with 12 bases between them. This CDR3 comprises 15 residues. CDR1 and CDR2 (germline): SGHVS, FQNEAQ. The CDR3 loop is CASSFDRPNKNIQYF. CDR3 nucleotides: TGTGCCAGCAGCTTCGACAGGCCTAACAAAAACATTCAGTACTTC.

This clonotype has just a few counts. V usage is TRBV30 and J usage is TRBJ2-3, with D perhaps assigned TRBD1 or TRBD2 (6 bases each). The length of the CDR3 is 15 residues. The V gene's germline CDR1 is GTSNPN and CDR2 SVGIG (reference sequence). Trimming cost V 0 bases and J 2 bases, with 12 bases left between them. The CDR3 reads CAWSVTGGLTDTQYF. The DNA for the CDR3 is TGTGCCTGGAGTGTGACAGGAGGGCTCACAGATACGCAGTATTTT.

The rearrangement uses TRBV20-1 and TRBJ2-2, with 9 bases that match TRBD1. V was clipped by 7 bases and J by 3 bases; unmatched bases: 6. The germline V gene has CDR1 DFQATT and CDR2 SNEGSKA (reference sequence). This CDR3 contains 14 residues. The CDR3 region is CSGKTGGDTGELFF. DNA of the CDR3: TGCAGTGGCAAGACAGGGGGGGACACCGGGGAGCTGTTTTTT.

This clonotype was counted ten times or more. This chain connects TRBV4-2 to TRBJ2-3; D perhaps matches TRBD2 (6 bases). The germline V gene encodes CDR1 LGHNA and CDR2 YNFKEQ. The ends were cut back, 8 bases at V and 2 bases at J, with 17 bases in the middle. The CDR3 length is 15 residues. CDR3 bases: TGTGCCAGCGGACCCCAGCGGGCGTCCACAGATACGCAGTATTTT. Translated: CASGPQRASTDTQYF.

The V gene is TRBV7-9, the J gene TRBJ2-3; 10 bases fit TRBD2. J was trimmed by 2 bases and V by 5 bases; bases with no gene match: 10. Germline assignment: CDR1 SEHNR and CDR2 FQNEAQ (reference sequence). The CDR3 totals 17 residues. DNA for the CDR3: TGTGCCAGCAGCCGGGTAACAGCGGGAGGGGACACAGATACGCAGTATTTT. Translating gives CASSRVTAGGDTDTQYF.

The chain has TRBV3-1 and TRBJ2-7, with 10 bases lining up with TRBD2. V lost 4 bases and J lost 6; bases outside the gene matches: 9. The CDR3 is made up of 15 amino acids. In germline, CDR1 is LGHDT, CDR2 YNNKEL (reference sequence). The CDR3 protein is CASSRPSGGAFEQYF. CDR3 bases: TGTGCCAGCAGCCGTCCTAGCGGGGGAGCCTTCGAGCAGTACTTC.